Below, 28 T cell receptor beta chains from the same sample are listed, as sequenced in a study of CD8+ T cells in alopecia areata (dated by TCRdb to 2016 to 2018). The library was obtained by the immunoSEQ multiplex PCR assay. RNA was extracted from all samples and reverse transcribed into cDNA as template for TCR sequencing. Held by TCRdb, this immuneACCESS table contains in-frame sequences only and omits some clones. Under half of the omission traces to an unresolved V gene where checked; the cause of the rest is unknown. This sample comprises some 190,000 clones, 60% of them detected only once. The ten largest clones represent approximately 0.97% of the sample. The time point label of this sample denotes: less than 30 weeks on oral tofacitinib. The treatment or condition label of this sample denotes: oral pan-JAK inhibitor, 5-10 mg twice daily. Sequenced material: CD4+ T cells sorted from blood, taken at week 24, from a patient treated with tofacitinib. All receptors derive from a human donor with alopecia areata.

The rearrangement links TRBV30 to TRBJ2-1, with D unclear. Trimming shortened V by 5 bases and J by 6 bases, and 14 bases separated the two germline ends. Germline assignment: CDR1 GTSNPN and CDR2 SVGIG (reference sequence). The CDR3 extends over 13 amino acids. DNA of the CDR3: TGTGCCTGGGCCTCGCCGCCCCGCAATGAGCAGTTCTTC. This gives the protein CAWASPPRNEQFF.

In regard to this clone: Distinct nucleotide sequences in the sample also encode this CDR3. The chain couples TRBV30 to TRBJ1-2; 9 bases map to TRBD1. J lost 5 bases, V lost 3 bases, and 4 bases had no gene match. The germline V gene encodes CDR1 GTSNPN and CDR2 SVGIG (reference sequence). The length of the CDR3 is 13 residues. The CDR3 bases are TGTGCCTGGAGCCGGGACAGGGAATATGGCTACACCTTC. It translates to CAWSRDREYGYTF.

The rearrangement uses TRBV27 and TRBJ1-5; D is perhaps TRBD1 (6 bases). This CDR3 has 17 residues. CDR1 and CDR2 (germline): MNHEY, SMNVEV (reference sequence). V was shortened by 4 bases and J by 3 bases, with 19 bases between the two germline ends. The CDR3 DNA is TGTGCCAGCAGTTCTGCCGGGACATCTACTTCCAATCAGCCCCAGCATTTT. Translated: CASSSAGTSTSNQPQHF.

The chain has TRBV6-6 and TRBJ1-2, with D tentatively TRBD1 (5 bases). CDR1 is MNHNY, CDR2 SVGAGI, per germline (reference sequence). V lost 7 bases, J lost 2 bases, and 14 bases lay in between. The CDR3 is 14 residues long. CDR3 coding DNA: TGTGCCAGCAATACCGGGACTGGAAACTATGGCTACACCTTC. Translating it yields CASNTGTGNYGYTF.

This clone was counted a few times. V is TRBV29-1 and J is TRBJ2-3; 8 bases agree with TRBD1. The trim removed 2 bases at V and 7 bases at J, leaving 5 bases unmatched. The length of the CDR3 is 13 residues. Germline CDR1 SQVTM, CDR2 ANQGSEA. CDR3 region: CSVEQGAANTQYF. The DNA for the CDR3 is TGCAGCGTTGAACAGGGGGCTGCAAATACGCAGTATTTT.

This clone was seen more than once but under ten times. This chain connects TRBV19 to TRBJ2-1, with D possibly being TRBD1 or TRBD2 (5 bases each). From germline, CDR1 is LNHDA and CDR2 SQIVND (reference sequence). V lost 0 bases, J lost 4 bases, and 10 bases lay in between. This CDR3 is built from 15 residues. CDR3 sequence: CASSIERGVYNEQFF. CDR3 DNA sequence: TGTGCCAGTAGTATAGAACGAGGGGTTTACAATGAGCAGTTCTTC.

This clone turned up a few times. The chain carries TRBV7-3 and TRBJ2-6; TRBD1 matches at 8 bases. The V and J ends lost 5 bases and 0 bases, in that order; junction bases with no gene match: 9. Germline V CDR1 and CDR2: SGHTA, FQGTGA. The CDR3 sequence is 18 residues long. This chain's CDR3 is CASSLGQGLRSGANVLTF. CDR3 coding DNA: TGTGCCAGCAGCCTCGGACAGGGTCTCCGCTCTGGGGCCAACGTCCTGACTTTC.

V usage is TRBV2 and J usage is TRBJ2-2; a weak D match, TRBD2 (5 bases). V lost 0 bases and J lost 4, with 9 bases in between. Germline V gene lookup returns CDR1 SNHLY and CDR2 FYNNEI. This CDR3 is 15 amino acids long. CDR3 protein: CASSEATAGTGELFF. DNA of the CDR3: TGTGCCAGCAGTGAAGCGACCGCGGGCACCGGGGAGCTGTTTTTT. Complete variable domain (other parts from reference TRBV2 and TRBJ2-2): EPEVTQTPSHQVTQMGQEVILRCVPISNHLYFYWYRQILGQKVEFLVSFYNNEISEKSEIFDDQFSVERPDGSNFTLKIRSTKLEDSAMYFCASSEATAGTGELFFGEGSRLTVL.

This chain links TRBV29-1 with TRBJ2-1; D possibly corresponds to TRBD1 (6 bases). Germline lookup yields CDR1 SQVTM and CDR2 ANQGSEA. The V end was cut by 6 bases, the J end by 10 bases, with 13 bases between. The CDR3 runs 11 residues. DNA for the CDR3: TGCAGCGTCCTTCGGACAGAAGAGCAGTTCTTC. Protein: CSVLRTEEQFF.

The chain is built from TRBV7-2 and TRBJ1-4, with D maybe TRBD1 (5 bases). CDR3 size: 18 residues. V was cut by 5 bases and J by 6 bases, with 25 bases left in between. Per germline, CDR1 SGHTA and CDR2 FQGNSA. The CDR3 loop is CASSPMSGFGISDEKLFF. The CDR3 coding sequence is TGTGCCAGCAGCCCGATGTCAGGGTTCGGTATTAGTGATGAAAAACTGTTTTTT.

V is TRBV9 and J is TRBJ2-3; 10 nucleotides align to TRBD2. Germline CDR1 is SGDLS and CDR2 is YYNGEE. The CDR3 contains 17 residues. With 3 bases clipped from V and 4 bases from J, the junction kept 11 bases outside the gene matches. CDR3 sequence: CASSEESGGAGADTQYF. The CDR3 coding sequence is TGTGCCAGCAGCGAGGAAAGCGGGGGGGCCGGCGCAGATACGCAGTATTTT.

The gene calls are TRBV5-4 and TRBJ2-6; D not certain. Germline CDR1 reads SGHNT; CDR2 reads YYREEE (reference sequence). Trimming stripped 3 bases from V and 0 bases from J, with 10 bases between. The CDR3 contains 16 residues. The DNA of the CDR3 is TGTGCCAGCAGCTCATTACAGAGCTCTGGGGCCAACGTCCTGACTTTC. It is translated as CASSSLQSSGANVLTF.

The chain links TRBV5-1 to TRBJ1-1; D unclear. Germline loops: CDR1 SGHRS, CDR2 YFSETQ. Deletions cut 5 bases from V and 0 bases from J, with 8 bases between. The CDR3 consists of 13 residues. CDR3 sequence reads: CASRTGMNTEAFF. The CDR3 DNA reads as TGCGCCAGCAGAACCGGGATGAACACTGAAGCTTTCTTT.

V usage is TRBV15 and J usage is TRBJ1-2; no firm D call. Germline-derived CDR1 and CDR2 are LNHNV and YYDKDF (reference sequence). The ends were cut back, 0 bases at V and 3 bases at J, with 11 bases in the middle. The CDR3 runs 15 residues. The CDR3: CATSRDFRTYYGYTF. Written as DNA, the CDR3 is TGTGCCACCAGCAGAGATTTTCGGACGTACTATGGCTACACCTTC.

This clone turned up a few times. At the DNA level, this CDR3 is encoded by other sequences in the same sample as well. J is TRBJ2-1 and V is TRBV29-1; tentatively, D is TRBD1 (6 bases). The CDR3 consists of 14 residues. With 6 bases removed from V and 0 bases from J, the gap between germline ends came to 12 bases. Germline V CDR1 and CDR2: SQVTM, ANQGSEA. This CDR3 is CSVATGSSYNEQFF. The CDR3 bases are TGCAGCGTAGCCACAGGGAGCTCCTACAATGAGCAGTTCTTC.

The CDR3: CSVEAGAKNIQYF. For the CDR3, the DNA is TGCAGCGTTGAAGCGGGAGCCAAAAACATTCAGTACTTC. The V gene is TRBV29-1, the J gene TRBJ2-4; D unresolved. V gave up 1 base and J gave up 0 bases, with 4 bases separating them. In germline, CDR1 is SQVTM, CDR2 ANQGSEA. The CDR3 totals 13 residues.

This chain joins TRBV30 and TRBJ1-5; D unresolved. Trimming took off 2 bases at V and 5 bases at J, with 13 bases between the two ends. Looked up from germline, CDR1 is GTSNPN and CDR2 is SVGIG (reference sequence). The CDR3 contains 14 residues. The DNA for the CDR3 is TGTGCCTGGAGTCCTATGGACGGCTATCAGCCCCAGCATTTT. Translation: CAWSPMDGYQPQHF. The whole variable domain, remainder taken from reference TRBV30 and TRBJ1-5, is SQTIHQWPATLVQPVGSPLSLECTVEGTSNPNLYWYRQAAGRGLQLLFYSVGIGQISSEVPQNLSASRPQDRQFILSSKKLLLSDSGFYLCAWSPMDGYQPQHFGDGTRLSIL.

The chain combines TRBV29-1 with TRBJ1-6, with D perhaps matching TRBD1 (6 bases). The length of the CDR3 is 13 residues. V lost 6 bases to trimming and J lost 7 bases, with 13 bases between them. Germline CDR1 is SQVTM and CDR2 is ANQGSEA. CDR3 sequence (DNA): TGCAGCGTAACCTCCGGGACAAATTCACCCCTCCACTTT. The encoded protein is CSVTSGTNSPLHF.

The rearrangement joins TRBV7-2 to TRBJ1-6; 8 nucleotides match TRBD1. Germline CDR1 reads SGHTA; CDR2 reads FQGNSA. This CDR3 has 15 amino acids. With V trimmed by 5 bases and J by 9 bases, 9 bases remained unmatched. The CDR3 DNA reads as TGTGCCAGCAGCCAGGACAGGGAAAGGACTTCACCCCTCCACTTT. Its translation is CASSQDRERTSPLHF.

This clone turned up a few times. This chain links TRBV29-1 with TRBJ1-1, with TRBD1 matching over 8 bases. V lost 5 bases and J lost 5; bases outside the gene matches: 10. Germline loops: CDR1 SQVTM, CDR2 ANQGSEA. The CDR3 extends over 14 amino acids. CDR3 in amino acids: CSVSTGASLTEAFF. As DNA, the CDR3 is TGCAGCGTTTCGACAGGGGCCTCTTTAACTGAAGCTTTCTTT. The full variable domain, rest sourced from reference TRBV29-1 and TRBJ1-1, is SAVISQKPSRDICQRGTSLTIQCQVDSQVTMMFWYRQQPGQSLTLIATANQGSEATYESGFVIDKFPISRPNLTFSTLTVSNMSPEDSSIYLCSVSTGASLTEAFFGQGTRLTVV.

The genes are TRBV11-2 and TRBJ1-2, with 9 bases aligning to TRBD1. The junction had 0 bases not matched to a gene; V was cut back by 3 bases and J by 4 bases. Germline lookup yields CDR1 SGHAT and CDR2 FQNNGV. The CDR3 is 13 residues long. For the CDR3, the DNA is TGTGCCAGCAGCTTGGACAGGGGCTATGGCTACACCTTC. Protein sequence: CASSLDRGYGYTF.

V gene TRBV30 combines with J gene TRBJ1-3; D unclear. Trimming stripped 1 base from V and 1 base from J, with 2 bases between. The CDR3 has 12 amino acids. Germline CDR1 and CDR2: GTSNPN and SVGIG (reference sequence). CDR3 sequence reads: CAWSGSGNTIYF. The CDR3 region has the DNA TGTGCCTGGAGTGGGTCTGGAAACACCATATATTTT.

Only a few counts were recorded for this clone. The chain joins TRBV14 to TRBJ2-5, with 11 bases fitting TRBD1. J gave up 4 bases and V 3 bases, and 16 bases lay outside the gene matches. Germline V CDR1 and CDR2: SGHDN, FVKESK. CDR3 size: 19 residues. The chain's CDR3 is CASSHRTGGALASGETQYF. Here the CDR3 DNA reads TGTGCCAGCAGCCACAGGACAGGGGGCGCCTTGGCAAGCGGAGAGACCCAGTACTTC.

The chain carries TRBV28 and TRBJ1-2; 9 bases are a match to TRBD1. CDR1 MDHEN and CDR2 SYDVKM come from the germline V gene. The CDR3 is made up of 16 amino acids. The trim removed 7 bases at V and 0 bases at J, leaving 9 bases unmatched. The CDR3 is CASTLGQGIPNYGYTF. CDR3 sequence (DNA): TGTGCCAGCACCCTAGGACAGGGGATCCCTAACTATGGCTACACCTTC.

J is TRBJ2-2 and V is TRBV5-4; D tentatively reads TRBD1 or TRBD2 (5 bases each). The V and J ends lost 4 bases and 2 bases respectively, with 21 bases between them. The CDR3 covers 18 residues. CDR1 is SGHNT and CDR2 is YYREEE in the germline V gene (reference sequence). The CDR3 nucleotides read TGTGCCAGCAGCGCCGGGGCAGAACGACGCAGTAACACCGGGGAGCTGTTTTTT. Translating gives CASSAGAERRSNTGELFF.

The chain carries TRBV9 and TRBJ1-5; 7 positions agree with TRBD1. J lost 2 bases, V lost 5 bases, and 7 bases had no gene match. This CDR3 comprises 15 residues. Germline lookup yields CDR1 SGDLS and CDR2 YYNGEE. This chain's CDR3 is CASSETGSRNQPQHF. CDR3 nucleotide sequence: TGTGCCAGCAGTGAGACAGGGTCGCGCAATCAGCCCCAGCATTTT.

The chain is built from TRBV29-1 and TRBJ2-7; TRBD2 aligns across 9 bases. V dropped 6 bases and J dropped 2; count of bases not matched to a gene: 14. Germline values: CDR1 SQVTM, CDR2 ANQGSEA. The length of the CDR3 is 16 residues. The CDR3: CSVGNPTSGETYEQYF. The CDR3 region has the DNA TGCAGCGTCGGAAATCCGACTAGCGGAGAGACCTACGAGCAGTACTTC.

V gene TRBV10-3 combines with J gene TRBJ1-2, with no clear D. CDR1 ENHRY and CDR2 SYGVKD come from the germline V gene. V was pared by 6 bases and J by 7 bases, with 6 bases between. The length of the CDR3 is 10 residues. This CDR3 is CAIRQTGYTF. The CDR3 DNA reads TGTGCCATCAGGCAGACTGGCTACACCTTC.